A selection of T cell receptor beta chains follows, all from one sample in a study of T cell repertoires in cytomegalovirus infection. MiXCR, applied by TCRdb to the reads, yields one record per CDR3 protein. The table lists 630,000 or so distinct CDR3 sequences, 20% to 25% of them singletons, with 7.5% to 9% in the top ten. Sequences were obtained from CD8+ T cells from PBMCs. All receptors derive from a human donor in good health (CMV status not recorded). Some clones in this sample may be carry-over from other donors' samples. CDR3s include the opening cysteine and the closing phenylalanine or tryptophan.

length	V	J	CDR3
16	TRBV14	TRBJ2-1	CASSQSRRAPYNEQFF
14	TRBV7-6	TRBJ2-1	CASSLDALGDEQFF
13	TRBV6-2/TRBV6-3	TRBJ2-1	CASSLRVYHEQFF
17	TRBV7-8	TRBJ2-2	CASSLASGGALFGELFF
15	TRBV6-1	TRBJ2-1	CASSEGSRGGNEQFF
15	TRBV15	TRBJ2-1	CATRTDRASYNEQFF
12	TRBV11-1	TRBJ2-1	CASSPDRVEQFF
15	TRBV25-1	TRBJ1-5	CASSEGTRGNQPQHF
14	TRBV7-2	TRBJ1-1	CASSSGQRNTEAFF
16	TRBV7-9	TRBJ1-4	CASSPKIPVYGEKLFF
16	TRBV7-2	TRBJ1-3	CASSLVTVDSGNTIYF
11	TRBV12-5	TRBJ2-3	CASGHSDTQYF
13	TRBV15	TRBJ2-7	CATEGDGSYEQYF
16	TRBV7-6	TRBJ2-2	CASSSKLGPISGELFF
15	TRBV4-2	TRBJ1-1	CASRQSEVGNTEAFF
16	TRBV7-2	TRBJ2-2	CASTPRGYANTGELFF
17	TRBV12-3/TRBV12-4	TRBJ2-1	CASSSPPVSSPGNEQFF
13	TRBV6-1	TRBJ2-7	CASRGGLSYEQYF
14	TRBV29-1	TRBJ2-1	CSAEVPGGWNEQFF
13	TRBV14	TRBJ1-4	CASSHPRDQKLFF
12	TRBV29-1	TRBJ2-1	CSAGEGYNEQFF
14	TRBV5-6	TRBJ1-3	CASSLGRPGNTIYF
16	TRBV5-5	TRBJ1-3	CASSLAQPLSGNTIYF
15	TRBV19	TRBJ1-4	CASSIFGGEVEKLFF
12	TRBV15	TRBJ1-2	CATRAGGYGYTF
17	TRBV2	TRBJ1-5	CASSEGDRVLGNQPQHF
18	TRBV7-9	TRBJ1-3	CASSSAPDSTYSGNTVYF
14	TRBV12-3/TRBV12-4	TRBJ1-1	CANSLGGGYTEAFF
15	TRBV10-1	TRBJ1-1	CASSEILAANTEAFF
14	TRBV2	TRBJ2-2	CASSLNPPGGELFF
11	TRBV29-1	TRBJ1-1	CSVPSGTEAFF
16	TRBV28	TRBJ1-1	CASSLQQQLPNTEAFF
16	TRBV19	TRBJ1-1	CASSPTPGLMNTEAFF
15	TRBV7-9	TRBJ1-5	CASSPDGNSNQPQHF
17	TRBV2	TRBJ1-1	CAIIRRNTEGIITEAFF
13	TRBV24-1	TRBJ1-5	CATSERSGQPQHF
20	TRBV7-2	TRBJ1-1	CASSLGSTGTGGLLGTEAFF
15	TRBV28	TRBJ2-3	CASSLKPLVPDTQYF
13	TRBV12-3/TRBV12-4	TRBJ1-2	CASSMGQGVGYTF
18	TRBV4-1	TRBJ2-1	CASSQDQEEVAAYNEQFF
16	TRBV6-2/TRBV6-3	TRBJ2-7	CASSYSKLPGSYEQYF
15	TRBV7-9	TRBJ2-7	CASSLRVGGTDEQYF
15	TRBV7-3	TRBJ2-3	CASSVQGTSTDTQYF
13	TRBV7-8	TRBJ1-1	CASSDGTDTEAFF
17	TRBV29-1	TRBJ1-5	CSVEDFWRENSNQPQHF
14	TRBV28	TRBJ2-5	CASREVSGDETQYF
14	TRBV20-1	TRBJ1-2	CSASPQDLLGCYTF
15	TRBV28	TRBJ1-2	CASRRTERPNYGYTF
14	TRBV29-1	TRBJ2-7	CSVEGRGSAYEQYF
16	TRBV29-1	TRBJ1-2	CSVEDLFRAPNYGYTF
15	TRBV12-3/TRBV12-4	TRBJ2-2	CASSFRRGGTGELFF
15	TRBV29-1	TRBJ1-2	CSVEVVGQGSYGYTF
16	TRBV7-8	TRBJ2-5	CASSLVGLAGEETQYF